One and the same sample provided the 3 T cell receptor beta chains below, sequenced in a study of beta chain features in type 1 diabetes. The investigators reverse transcribed all of the isolated RNA, so they sequenced expressed TCRB transcripts. Assay: immunoSEQ multiplex PCR; the TCRdb copy retains only in-frame clones and omits some. The sample shows 350,000 to 450,000 clones, around 15% of them seen only once. The sequencing sample was made of naive CD4+ T cells from blood. The receptors originated from a woman aged 18-35 years in good health.

In its sample, this clone was seen once. This rearrangement joins TRBV9 to TRBJ1-2, with D uncertain. V was shortened by 2 bases and J by 2 bases, with 7 bases between the two germline ends. Germline CDR1 is SGDLS and CDR2 is YYNGEE. This CDR3 contains 13 residues. CDR3 sequence reads: CASSVTPNYGYTF. Written as DNA, the CDR3 is TGTGCCAGCAGCGTCACACCAAACTATGGCTACACCTTC. Complete variable domain (other parts from reference TRBV9 and TRBJ1-2): DSGVTQTPKHLITATGQRVTLRCSPRSGDLSVYWYQQSLDQGLQFLIQYYNGEERAKGNILERFSAQQFPDLHSELNLSSLELGDSALYFCASSVTPNYGYTFGSGTRLTVV.

The chain is built from TRBV5-4 and TRBJ2-5, with a possible D match to TRBD1 (5 bases). Trimming removed 4 bases at V and 1 base at J, with 11 bases between. CDR1 SGHNT and CDR2 YYREEE come from the germline V gene (reference sequence). The CDR3 consists of 14 residues. The CDR3 protein is CASSLQGFQETQYF. As DNA, the CDR3 is TGTGCCAGCAGCCTCCAGGGCTTCCAAGAGACCCAGTACTTC.

This chain joins TRBV28 and TRBJ1-2; D is uncertain. This CDR3 is built from 10 residues. Trimming removed 6 bases at V and 7 bases at J, with 6 bases between. Germline V gene data show CDR1 as MDHEN and CDR2 as SYDVKM. In DNA, the CDR3 is TGTGCCAGCAGACTAAGTGGCTACACCTTC. Its protein is CASRLSGYTF.